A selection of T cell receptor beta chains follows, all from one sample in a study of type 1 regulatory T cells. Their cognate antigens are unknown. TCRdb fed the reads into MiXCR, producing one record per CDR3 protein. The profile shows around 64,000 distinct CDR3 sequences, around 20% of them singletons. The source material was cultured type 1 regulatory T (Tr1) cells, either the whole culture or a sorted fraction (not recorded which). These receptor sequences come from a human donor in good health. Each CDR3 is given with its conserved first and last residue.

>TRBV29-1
CSVSTGVSSYEQYF
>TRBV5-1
CASSLRGDSYNEQFF
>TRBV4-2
CASSRQGGYREVNEQFF
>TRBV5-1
CAISATNTGELFF
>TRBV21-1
CASRNFTLQGQPQHF
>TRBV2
CASSVLGTSNNSPLHF
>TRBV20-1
CSAEGDNTEAFF
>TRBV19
CASTQGVDINQPQHF
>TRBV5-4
CASSLMRANTGELFF
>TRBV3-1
CASSHLAAAGELFF
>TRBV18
CASSRALNTEAFF
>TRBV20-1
CSGIADRNSYEQYF
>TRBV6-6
CASSTGQGNTEAFF
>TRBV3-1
CASSKSTTNYGYTF
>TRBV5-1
CASSLLAGAKNEQFF
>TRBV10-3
CAISDPSGSTDTQYF
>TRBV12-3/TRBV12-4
CASSGTGGALEQYF
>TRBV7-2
CASSYETEQFF
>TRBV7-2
CASSLVAGRTDTQYF
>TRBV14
CASSQDRIHTQYF
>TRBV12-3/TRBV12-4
CASSPGLALFGELFF
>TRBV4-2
CASSQEGSGRRGQFF
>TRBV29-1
CSVEEGAADTQYF
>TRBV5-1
CASSRRGSDNEQFF
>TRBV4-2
CASSQDSTSGRNEQFF
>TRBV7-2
CASSSRWGLAGKYEQYF
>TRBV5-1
CASSSGQNNQPQHF
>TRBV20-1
CSASRDGRNEQFF
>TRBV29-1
CSVVERNEKLFF
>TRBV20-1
CSARGQPYTDTQYF
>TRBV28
CASSPGVEETQYF